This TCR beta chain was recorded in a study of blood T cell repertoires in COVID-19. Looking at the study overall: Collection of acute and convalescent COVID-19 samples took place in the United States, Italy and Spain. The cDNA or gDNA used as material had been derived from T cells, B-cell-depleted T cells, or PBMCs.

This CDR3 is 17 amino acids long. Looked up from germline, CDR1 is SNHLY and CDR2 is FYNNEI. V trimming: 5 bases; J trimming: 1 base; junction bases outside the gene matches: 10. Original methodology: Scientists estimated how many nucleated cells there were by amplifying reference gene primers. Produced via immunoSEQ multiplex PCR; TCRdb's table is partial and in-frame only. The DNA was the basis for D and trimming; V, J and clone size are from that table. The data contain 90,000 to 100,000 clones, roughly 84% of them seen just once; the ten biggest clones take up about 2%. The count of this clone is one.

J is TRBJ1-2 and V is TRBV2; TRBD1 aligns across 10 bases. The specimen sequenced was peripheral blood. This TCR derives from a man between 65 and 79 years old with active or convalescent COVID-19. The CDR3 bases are TGTGCCAGCAGTTCCGGACAGGGGGGGAGGGTTAACTATGGCTACACCTTC. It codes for CASSSGQGGRVNYGYTF.